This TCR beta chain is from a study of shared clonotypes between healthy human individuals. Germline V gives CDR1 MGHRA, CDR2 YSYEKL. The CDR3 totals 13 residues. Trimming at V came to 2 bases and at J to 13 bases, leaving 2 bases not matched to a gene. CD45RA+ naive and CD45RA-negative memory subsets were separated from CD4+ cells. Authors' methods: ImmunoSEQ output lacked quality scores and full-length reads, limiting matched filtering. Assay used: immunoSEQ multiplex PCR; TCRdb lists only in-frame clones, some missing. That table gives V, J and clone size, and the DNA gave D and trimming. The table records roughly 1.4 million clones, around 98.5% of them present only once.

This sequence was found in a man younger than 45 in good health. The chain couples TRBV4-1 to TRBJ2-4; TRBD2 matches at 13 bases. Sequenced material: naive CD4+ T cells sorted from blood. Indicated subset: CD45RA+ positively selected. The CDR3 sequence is CASSQRLAGGQYF. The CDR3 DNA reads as TGCGCCAGCAGCCAAAGACTAGCGGGAGGCCAGTACTTC.